This T cell receptor (beta chain) is from a study of shared clonotypes between healthy human individuals. Study-wide context: Aged between 18 and 49, the donors were a couple of women and a few men. General study points: The authors expected sequencing depth to affect clonotype sharing among donors.

Positive CCR7 selection of CD45RO-negative cells yielded the naive CD8 cells, and terminally differentiated effector memory CD45RA+ cells were excluded. Between the trimmed V and J ends, which lost 3 bases and 14 bases, there was a span of 15 bases. The CDR3 length is 12 residues. Germline V lookup: CDR1 SGDLS, CDR2 YYNGEE. As concerns this clone: Its antigen remains unidentified.

Assay used: immunoSEQ multiplex PCR; TCRdb lists only in-frame clones, some missing. The sample has about 2 million clones, less than 95% seen once. The specimen sequenced was naive CD8+ T cells sorted from blood. The TCR was taken from a man younger than 35 in good health. The rearrangement links TRBV9 to TRBJ2-1; a possible D gene is TRBD1 (6 bases). For the CDR3, the DNA is TGTGCCAGCAGCGCCCAAGGGGGTAAGGAGTTCTTC. This sequence encodes CASSAQGGKEFF. Combining the CDR3 with reference TRBV9 and TRBJ2-1 gives the whole variable domain DSGVTQTPKHLITATGQRVTLRCSPRSGDLSVYWYQQSLDQGLQFLIQYYNGEERAKGNILERFSAQQFPDLHSELNLSSLELGDSALYFCASSAQGGKEFFGPGTRLTVL.